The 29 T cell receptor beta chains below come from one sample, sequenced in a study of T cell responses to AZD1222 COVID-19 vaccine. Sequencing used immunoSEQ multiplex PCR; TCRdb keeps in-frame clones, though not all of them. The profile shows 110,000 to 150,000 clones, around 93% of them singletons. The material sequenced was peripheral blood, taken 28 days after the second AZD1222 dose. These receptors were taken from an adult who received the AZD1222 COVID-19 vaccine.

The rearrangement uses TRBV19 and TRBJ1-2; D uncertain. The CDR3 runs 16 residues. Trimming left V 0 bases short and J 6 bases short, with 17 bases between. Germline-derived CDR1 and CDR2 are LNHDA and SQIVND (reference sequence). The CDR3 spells CASSIEVGWESDGYTF. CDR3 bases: TGTGCCAGTAGTATAGAGGTGGGCTGGGAGTCGGATGGCTACACCTTC. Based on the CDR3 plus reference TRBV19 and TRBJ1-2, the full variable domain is DGGITQSPKYLFRKEGQNVTLSCEQNLNHDAMYWYRQDPGQGLRLIYYSQIVNDFQKGDIAEGYSVSREKKESFPLTVTSAQKNPTAFYLCASSIEVGWESDGYTFGSGTRLTVV.

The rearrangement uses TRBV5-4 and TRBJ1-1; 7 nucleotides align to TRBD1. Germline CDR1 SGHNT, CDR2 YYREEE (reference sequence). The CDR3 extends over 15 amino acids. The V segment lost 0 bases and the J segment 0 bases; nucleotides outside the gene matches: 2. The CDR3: CASSLGGQMNTEAFF. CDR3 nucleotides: TGTGCCAGCAGCTTGGGGGGACAGATGAACACTGAAGCTTTCTTT. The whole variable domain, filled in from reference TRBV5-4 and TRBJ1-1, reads ETGVTQSPTHLIKTRGQQVTLRCSSQSGHNTVSWYQQALGQGPQFIFQYYREEENGRGNFPPRFSGLQFPNYSSELNVNALELDDSALYLCASSLGGQMNTEAFFGQGTRLTVV.

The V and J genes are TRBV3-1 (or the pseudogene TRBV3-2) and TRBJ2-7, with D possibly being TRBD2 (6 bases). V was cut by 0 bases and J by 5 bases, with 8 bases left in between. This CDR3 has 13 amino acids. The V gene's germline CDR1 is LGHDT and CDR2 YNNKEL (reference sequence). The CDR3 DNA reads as TGTGCCAGCAGCCAAGAGCTAGCGCACGAGCAGTACTTC. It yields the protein CASSQELAHEQYF.

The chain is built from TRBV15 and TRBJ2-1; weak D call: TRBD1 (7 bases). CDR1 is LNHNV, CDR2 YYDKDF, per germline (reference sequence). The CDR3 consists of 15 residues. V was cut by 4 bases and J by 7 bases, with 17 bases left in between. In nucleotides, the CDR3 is TGTGCCACCAGCACCAACAGGGGAGGAGGGAATGAGCAGTTCTTC. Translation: CATSTNRGGGNEQFF.

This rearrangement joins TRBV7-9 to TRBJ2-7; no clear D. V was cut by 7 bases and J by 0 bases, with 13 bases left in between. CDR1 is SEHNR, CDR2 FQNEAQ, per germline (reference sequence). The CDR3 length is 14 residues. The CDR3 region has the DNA TGTGCCAGCAAGGCCGACGTCCTCTCCTACGAGCAGTACTTC. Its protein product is CASKADVLSYEQYF.

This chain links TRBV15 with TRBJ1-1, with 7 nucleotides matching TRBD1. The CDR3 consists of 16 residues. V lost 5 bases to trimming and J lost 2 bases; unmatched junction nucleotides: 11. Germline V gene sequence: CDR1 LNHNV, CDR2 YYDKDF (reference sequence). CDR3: CATSAGGRQSNTEAFF. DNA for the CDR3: TGTGCCACCAGCGCAGGGGGTCGACAGTCAAACACTGAAGCTTTCTTT. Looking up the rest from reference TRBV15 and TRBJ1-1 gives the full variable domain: DAMVIQNPRYQVTQFGKPVTLSCSQTLNHNVMYWYQQKSSQAPKLLFHYYDKDFNNEADTPDNFQSRRPNTSFCFLDIRSPGLGDTAMYLCATSAGGRQSNTEAFFGQGTRLTVV.

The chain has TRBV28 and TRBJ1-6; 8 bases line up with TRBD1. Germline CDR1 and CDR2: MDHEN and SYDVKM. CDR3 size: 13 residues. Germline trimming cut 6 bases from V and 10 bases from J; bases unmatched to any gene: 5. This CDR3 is CASRGTGVSPLHF. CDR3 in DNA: TGTGCCAGCAGGGGGACAGGTGTCTCACCCCTCCACTTT. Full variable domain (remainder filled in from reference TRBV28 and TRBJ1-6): DVKVTQSSRYLVKRTGEKVFLECVQDMDHENMFWYRQDPGLGLRLIYFSYDVKMKEKGDIPEGYSVSREKKERFSLILESASTNQTSMYLCASRGTGVSPLHFGNGTRLTVT.

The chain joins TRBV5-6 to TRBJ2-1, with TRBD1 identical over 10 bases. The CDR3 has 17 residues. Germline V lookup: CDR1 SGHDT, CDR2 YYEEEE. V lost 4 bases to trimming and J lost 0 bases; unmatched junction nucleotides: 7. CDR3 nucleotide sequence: TGTGCCAGCAGCCTAGACAGGGGGCTTGGCTCCTACAATGAGCAGTTCTTC. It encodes CASSLDRGLGSYNEQFF.

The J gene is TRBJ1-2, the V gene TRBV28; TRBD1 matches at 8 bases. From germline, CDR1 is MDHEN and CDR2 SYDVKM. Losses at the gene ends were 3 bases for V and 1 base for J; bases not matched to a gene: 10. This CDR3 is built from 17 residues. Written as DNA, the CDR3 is TGTGCCAGCAGTTTTCCCGGACAGGGAAGACGTAACTATGGCTACACCTTC. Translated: CASSFPGQGRRNYGYTF.

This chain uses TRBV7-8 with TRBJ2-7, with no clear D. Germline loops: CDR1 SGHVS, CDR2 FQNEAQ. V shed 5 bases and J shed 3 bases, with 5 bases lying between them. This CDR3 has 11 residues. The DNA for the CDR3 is TGTGCCAGCAGCCCCAACTACGAGCAGTACTTC. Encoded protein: CASSPNYEQYF.

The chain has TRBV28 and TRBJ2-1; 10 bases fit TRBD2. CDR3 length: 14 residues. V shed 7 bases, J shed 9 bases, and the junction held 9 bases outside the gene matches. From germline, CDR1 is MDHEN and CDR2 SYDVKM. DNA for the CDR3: TGTGCCAGCAACCAATCGACTAGCGGGCGTGAGCAGTTCTTC. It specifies CASNQSTSGREQFF.

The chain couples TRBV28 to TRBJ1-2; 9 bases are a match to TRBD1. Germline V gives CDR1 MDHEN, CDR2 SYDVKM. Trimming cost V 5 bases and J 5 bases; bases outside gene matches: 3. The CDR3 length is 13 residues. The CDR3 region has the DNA TGTGCCAGCAGTGGGACAGGGATATATGGCTACACCTTC. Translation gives CASSGTGIYGYTF.

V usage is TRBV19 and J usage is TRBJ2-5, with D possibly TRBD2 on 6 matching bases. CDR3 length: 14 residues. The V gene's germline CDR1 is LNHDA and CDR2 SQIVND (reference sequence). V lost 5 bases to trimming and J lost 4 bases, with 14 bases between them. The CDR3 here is CASSFGGSAETQYF. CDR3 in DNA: TGTGCCAGTAGTTTCGGAGGGTCGGCAGAGACCCAGTACTTC. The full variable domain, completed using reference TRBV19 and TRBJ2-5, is DGGITQSPKYLFRKEGQNVTLSCEQNLNHDAMYWYRQDPGQGLRLIYYSQIVNDFQKGDIAEGYSVSREKKESFPLTVTSAQKNPTAFYLCASSFGGSAETQYFGPGTRLLVL.

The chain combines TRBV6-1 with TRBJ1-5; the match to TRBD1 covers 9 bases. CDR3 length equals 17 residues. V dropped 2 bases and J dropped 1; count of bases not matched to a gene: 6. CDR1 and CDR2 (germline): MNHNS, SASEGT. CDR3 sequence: CASSEHRGLGSNQPQHF. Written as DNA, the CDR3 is TGTGCCAGCAGTGAACACAGGGGGCTTGGAAGCAATCAGCCCCAGCATTTT.

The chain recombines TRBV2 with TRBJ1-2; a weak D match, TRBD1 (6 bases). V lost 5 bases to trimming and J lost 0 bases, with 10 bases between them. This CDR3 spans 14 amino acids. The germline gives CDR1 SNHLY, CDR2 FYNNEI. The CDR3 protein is CASSMSGANYGYTF. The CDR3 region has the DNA TGTGCCAGCAGTATGTCAGGGGCTAACTATGGCTACACCTTC.

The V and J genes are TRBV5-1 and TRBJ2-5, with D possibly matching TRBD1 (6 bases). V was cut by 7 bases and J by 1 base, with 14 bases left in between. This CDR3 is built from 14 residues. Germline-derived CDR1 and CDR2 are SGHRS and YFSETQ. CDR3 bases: TGCGCCAGCGGTTGGGGGCCGGGCCAAGAGACCCAGTACTTC. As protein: CASGWGPGQETQYF. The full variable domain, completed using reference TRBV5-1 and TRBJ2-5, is KAGVTQTPRYLIKTRGQQVTLSCSPISGHRSVSWYQQTPGQGLQFLFEYFSETQRNKGNFPGRFSGRQFSNSRSEMNVSTLELGDSALYLCASGWGPGQETQYFGPGTRLLVL.

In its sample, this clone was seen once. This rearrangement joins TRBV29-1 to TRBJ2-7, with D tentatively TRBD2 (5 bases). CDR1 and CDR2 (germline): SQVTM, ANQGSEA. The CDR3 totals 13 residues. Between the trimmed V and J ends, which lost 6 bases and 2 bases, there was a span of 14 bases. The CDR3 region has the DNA TGCAGCGTCGAACGGGGTAGCGCCTACGAGCAGTACTTC. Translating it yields CSVERGSAYEQYF.

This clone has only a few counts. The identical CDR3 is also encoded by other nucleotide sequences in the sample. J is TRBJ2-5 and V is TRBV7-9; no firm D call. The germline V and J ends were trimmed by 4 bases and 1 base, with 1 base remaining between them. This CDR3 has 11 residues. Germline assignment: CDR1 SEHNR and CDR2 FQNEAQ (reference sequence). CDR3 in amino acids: CASSSQETQYF. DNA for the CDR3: TGTGCCAGCAGCTCCCAAGAGACCCAGTACTTC.

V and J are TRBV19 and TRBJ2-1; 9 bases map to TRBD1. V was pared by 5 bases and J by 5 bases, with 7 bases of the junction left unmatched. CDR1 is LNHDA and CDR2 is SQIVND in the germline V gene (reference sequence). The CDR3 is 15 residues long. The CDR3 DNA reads TGTGCCAGTAGTGTGGGACAGGGTAATCACAATGAGCAGTTCTTC. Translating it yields CASSVGQGNHNEQFF.

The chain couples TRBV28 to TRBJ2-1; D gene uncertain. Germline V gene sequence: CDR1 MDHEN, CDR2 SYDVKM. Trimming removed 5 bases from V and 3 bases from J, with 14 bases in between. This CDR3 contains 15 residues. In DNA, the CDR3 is TGTGCCAGCAGTCCCCGACTGACGTACTACAATGAGCAGTTCTTC. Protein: CASSPRLTYYNEQFF.

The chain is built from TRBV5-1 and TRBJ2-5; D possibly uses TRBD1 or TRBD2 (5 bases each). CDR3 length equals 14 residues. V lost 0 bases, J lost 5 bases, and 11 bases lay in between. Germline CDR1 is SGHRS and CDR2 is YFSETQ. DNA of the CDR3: TGCGCCAGCAGCTTGGAACGGGGCAGGGAGACCCAGTACTTC. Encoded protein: CASSLERGRETQYF.

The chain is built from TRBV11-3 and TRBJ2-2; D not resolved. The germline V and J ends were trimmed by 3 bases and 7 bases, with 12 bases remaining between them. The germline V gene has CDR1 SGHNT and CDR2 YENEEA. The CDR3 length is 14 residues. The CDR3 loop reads CASSLGNKHGELFF. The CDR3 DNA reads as TGTGCCAGCAGCTTGGGGAATAAGCACGGGGAGCTGTTTTTT.

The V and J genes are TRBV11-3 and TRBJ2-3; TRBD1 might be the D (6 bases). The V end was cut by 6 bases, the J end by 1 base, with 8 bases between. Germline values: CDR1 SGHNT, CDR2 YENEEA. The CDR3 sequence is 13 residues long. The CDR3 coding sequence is TGTGCCAGCAGGAGACAGGGCACAGATACGCAGTATTTT. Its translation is CASRRQGTDTQYF.

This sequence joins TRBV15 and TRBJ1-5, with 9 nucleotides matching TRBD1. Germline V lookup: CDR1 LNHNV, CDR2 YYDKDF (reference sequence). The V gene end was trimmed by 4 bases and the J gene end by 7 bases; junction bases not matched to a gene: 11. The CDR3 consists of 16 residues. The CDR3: CATSKSTGTGHQPQHF. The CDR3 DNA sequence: TGTGCCACCAGCAAGAGTACCGGGACAGGGCACCAGCCCCAGCATTTT.

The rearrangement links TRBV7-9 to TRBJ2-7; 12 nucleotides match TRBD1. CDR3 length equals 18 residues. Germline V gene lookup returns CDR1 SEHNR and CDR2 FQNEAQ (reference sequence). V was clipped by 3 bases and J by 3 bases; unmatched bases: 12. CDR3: CASSLGQGAKSRFYEQYF. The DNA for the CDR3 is TGTGCCAGCAGCTTGGGACAGGGGGCGAAAAGTCGGTTCTACGAGCAGTACTTC. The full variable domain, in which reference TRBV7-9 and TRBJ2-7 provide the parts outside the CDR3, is DTGVSQNPRHKITKRGQNVTFRCDPISEHNRLYWYRQTLGQGPEFLTYFQNEAQLEKSRLLSDRFSAERPKGSFSTLEIQRTEQGDSAMYLCASSLGQGAKSRFYEQYFGPGTRLTVT.

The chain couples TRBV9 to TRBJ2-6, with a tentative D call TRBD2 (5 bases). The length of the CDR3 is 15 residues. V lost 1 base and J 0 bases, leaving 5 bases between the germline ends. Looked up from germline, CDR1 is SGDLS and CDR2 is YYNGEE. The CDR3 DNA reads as TGTGCCAGCAGCGTACGGGGCTCTGGGGCCAACGTCCTGACTTTC. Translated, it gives CASSVRGSGANVLTF.

The CDR3 here is CASSEQGGRLNTGELFF. CDR3 DNA sequence: TGTGCCAGCAGTGAACAGGGGGGGAGACTGAACACCGGGGAGCTGTTTTTT. V usage is TRBV6-1 and J usage is TRBJ2-2; TRBD1 or TRBD2 may be the D gene (7 bases each). Trimming pared 2 bases from V and 1 base from J, leaving 14 bases between. CDR1 is MNHNS, CDR2 SASEGT, per germline. The CDR3 spans 17 residues.

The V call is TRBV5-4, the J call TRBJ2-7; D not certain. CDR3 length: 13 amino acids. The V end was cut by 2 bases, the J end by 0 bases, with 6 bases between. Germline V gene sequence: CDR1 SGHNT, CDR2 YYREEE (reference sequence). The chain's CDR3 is CASSLEVSYEQYF. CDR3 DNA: TGTGCCAGCAGCTTAGAGGTCTCCTACGAGCAGTACTTC.

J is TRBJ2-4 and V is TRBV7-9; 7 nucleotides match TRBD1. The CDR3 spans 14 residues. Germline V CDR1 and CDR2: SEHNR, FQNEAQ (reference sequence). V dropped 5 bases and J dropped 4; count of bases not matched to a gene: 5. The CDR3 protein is CASSPLGQKNIQYF. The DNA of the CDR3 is TGTGCCAGCAGCCCTCTGGGACAGAAAAACATTCAGTACTTC.